This paragraph covers one T cell receptor (beta chain) sequence. CDR3 length equals 18 residues. The data derive from a study of blood T cell repertoires in COVID-19. Study at large: The United States, Italy and Spain provided the acute and convalescent COVID-19 samples.

Authors' methods: Amplification from reference gene primers served as the basis for estimated nucleated cell counts. Produced via immunoSEQ multiplex PCR; TCRdb's table is partial and in-frame only. That table furnishes V, J and clone size, whereas the DNA furnished D and trimming. The sample has approximately 320,000 clones, under 95% seen once. Categorization into cohorts depended on clinical history that participants reported. Cohort 3 donors were reported recovered after two negative PCRs, clearance, or symptom resolution. The chain recombines TRBV12-1 with TRBJ1-1; the table's D call, TRBD1, has no DNA check behind it. TRBV12-1 is a recognized pseudogene. Sequencing was done on a sample of PBMCs or T cells enriched from blood (not recorded which). The sequence was obtained from a man in his 60s who had recovered from COVID-19. CDR3 loop: CASSLGQQGFGRDTEAFF. CDR3 coding DNA: TGTGCCAGCAGCTTAGGCCAACAGGGCTTTGGGCGGGACACTGAAGCTTTCTTT.